Sequencing of this T cell receptor beta chain was carried out in a study of graft-versus-host responses after intestinal transplantation. Whole-study context: Transplants given to recipients were multivisceral, liver-intestinal, or isolated intestinal. Study-wide points: Maximum circulating GvH clone levels tracked with early post-transplant HvG decreases. There were GvH clones found in recipient marrow, and some of them appeared first in ileum or blood. High graft-versus-host to host-versus-graft clonal ratios were seen in allografts of patients with graft-donor T cell macrochimerism.

Trimming shortened V by 5 bases and J by 9 bases, and 32 bases separated the two germline ends. This CDR3 is 19 amino acids long. Per germline, CDR1 LNHNV and CDR2 YYDKDF (reference sequence). In the case of this clone: Its antigen is as yet unknown.

The data were produced by immunoSEQ multiplex PCR, yet TCRdb's version contains in-frame clones alone and is incomplete. The sample includes about 16,000 clones, 75% to 90% of them seen just once. The TCR originated in a human patient who received an intestinal transplant, so some T cells may come from the graft donor. The sample here was PBMCs, taken approximately 110 days after intestinal transplant. The chain employs TRBV15 and TRBJ1-5; weak D call: TRBD1 (5 bases). CDR3 DNA: TGTGCCACCAGCCCGACCGAGAAGGGGAAAGGGTGGGGTCATTGGCCCCAGCATTTT. This sequence encodes CATSPTEKGKGWGHWPQHF.